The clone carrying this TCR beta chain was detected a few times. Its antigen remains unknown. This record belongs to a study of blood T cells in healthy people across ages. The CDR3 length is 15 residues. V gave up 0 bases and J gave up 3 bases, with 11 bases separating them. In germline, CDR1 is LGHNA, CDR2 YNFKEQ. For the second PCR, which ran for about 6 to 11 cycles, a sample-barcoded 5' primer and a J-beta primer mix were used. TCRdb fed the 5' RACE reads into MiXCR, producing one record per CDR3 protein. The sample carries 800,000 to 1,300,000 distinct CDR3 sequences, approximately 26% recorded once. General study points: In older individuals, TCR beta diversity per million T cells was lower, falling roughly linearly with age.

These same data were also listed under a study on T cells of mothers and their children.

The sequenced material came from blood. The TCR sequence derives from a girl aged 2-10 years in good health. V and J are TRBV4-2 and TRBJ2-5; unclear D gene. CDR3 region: CASSQDRDKEETQYF. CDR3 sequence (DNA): TGTGCCAGCAGCCAAGATAGAGACAAGGAAGAGACCCAGTACTTC.